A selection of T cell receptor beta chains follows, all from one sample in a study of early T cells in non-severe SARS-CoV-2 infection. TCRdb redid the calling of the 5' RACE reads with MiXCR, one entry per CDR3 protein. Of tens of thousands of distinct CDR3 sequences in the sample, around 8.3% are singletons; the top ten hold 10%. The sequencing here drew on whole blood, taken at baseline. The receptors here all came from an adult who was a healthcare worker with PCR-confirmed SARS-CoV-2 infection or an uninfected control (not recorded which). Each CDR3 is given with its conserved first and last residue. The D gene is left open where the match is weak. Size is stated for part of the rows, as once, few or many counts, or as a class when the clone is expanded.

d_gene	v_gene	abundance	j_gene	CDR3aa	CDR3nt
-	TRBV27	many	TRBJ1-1	CASSLSFGHLLAFF	TGTGCCAGCAGTTTATCCTTCGGACACCTTTTAGCTTTCTTT
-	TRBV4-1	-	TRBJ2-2	CASSQIRMNTGELFF	TGCGCCAGCAGCCAAATAAGAATGAACACCGGGGAGCTGTTTTTT
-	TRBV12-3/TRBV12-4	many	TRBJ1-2	CASSLGEGYDYGYTF	TGTGCCAGCAGTCTAGGAGAAGGGTACGACTATGGCTACACCTTC
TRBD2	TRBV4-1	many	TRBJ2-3	CASSQGLAGWDTQYF	TGCGCCAGCAGCCAGGGATTAGCGGGCTGGGATACGCAGTATTTT
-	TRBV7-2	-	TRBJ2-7	CASSLAGQSYEQYF	TGTGCCAGCAGCTTAGCGGGACAATCCTACGAGCAGTACTTC
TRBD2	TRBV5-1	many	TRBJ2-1	CASSPPLAGDYNEQFF	TGCGCCAGCAGCCCACCACTAGCGGGGGACTACAATGAGCAGTTCTTC
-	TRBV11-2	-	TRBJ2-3	CASSRGIRTITDTQYF	TGTGCCAGCAGCCGGGGAATTAGGACCATCACAGATACGCAGTATTTT
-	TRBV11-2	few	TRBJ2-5	CASSLGPKETQYF	TGTGCCAGCAGCTTGGGACCTAAAGAGACCCAGTACTTC
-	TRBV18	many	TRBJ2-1	CASSLSDLQFF	TGTGCCAGCTCACTATCGGATCTTCAGTTCTTC
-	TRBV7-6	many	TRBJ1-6	CASSLASNSPLHF	TGTGCCAGCAGCTTAGCTTCGAATTCACCCCTCCACTTT
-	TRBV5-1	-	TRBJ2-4	CASSWVPLEIAKNIQYF	TGCGCCAGCAGCTGGGTCCCCCTAGAGATAGCCAAAAACATTCAGTACTTC
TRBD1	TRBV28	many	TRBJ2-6	CASSSTGERGANVLTF	TGTGCCAGCAGTTCTACAGGGGAAAGGGGGGCCAACGTCCTGACTTTC
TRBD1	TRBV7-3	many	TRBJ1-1	CASRQGMNTEAFF	TGTGCCAGTAGACAGGGCATGAACACTGAAGCTTTCTTT
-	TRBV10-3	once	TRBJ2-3	CAISDGDLPPDTQYF	TGTGCCATCAGTGATGGAGACTTACCCCCAGATACGCAGTATTTT
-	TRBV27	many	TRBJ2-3	CASSGEGADTQYF	TGTGCCAGCAGTGGAGAGGGGGCAGATACGCAGTATTTT
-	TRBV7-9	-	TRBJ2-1	CASSPAYHEQFF	TGTGCCAGCAGCCCCGCCTACCATGAGCAGTTCTTC
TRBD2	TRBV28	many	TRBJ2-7	CASSLGAGGREQYF	TGTGCCAGCAGTTTAGGGGCGGGAGGTCGAGAGCAGTACTTC
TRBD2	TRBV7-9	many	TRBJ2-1	CASSLAASGRGDEQFF	TGTGCCAGCAGCTTAGCAGCTAGCGGGAGAGGAGATGAGCAGTTCTTC
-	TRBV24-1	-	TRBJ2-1	CATGAGLPYNEQFF	TGTGCCACCGGGGCGGGCCTGCCGTACAATGAGCAGTTCTTC
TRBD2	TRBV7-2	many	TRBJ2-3	CASSLRVAGGGDTQYF	TGTGCCAGCAGCTTACGAGTTGCGGGAGGCGGGGATACGCAGTATTTT
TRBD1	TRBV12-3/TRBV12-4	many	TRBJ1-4	CASSPNRGKLFF	TGTGCCAGCAGTCCGAACAGGGGAAAACTGTTTTTT
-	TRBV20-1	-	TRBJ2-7	CSASGAAYEQYF	TGCAGTGCTAGTGGGGCCGCCTACGAGCAGTACTTC
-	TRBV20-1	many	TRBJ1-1	CSAPDRGTEAFF	TGCAGTGCCCCGGATCGGGGGACTGAAGCTTTCTTT
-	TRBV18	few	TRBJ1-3	CASSPPGRRPSGNTIYF	TGTGCCAGCTCACCACCGGGTCGGAGGCCGTCTGGAAACACCATATATTTT
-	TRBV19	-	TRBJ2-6	CASSITGSGANVLTF	TGTGCCAGTAGTATCACGGGATCTGGGGCCAACGTCCTGACTTTC
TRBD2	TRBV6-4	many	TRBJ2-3	CASSERTSGTDTQYF	TGTGCCAGCAGTGAAAGGACTAGCGGGACAGATACGCAGTATTTT
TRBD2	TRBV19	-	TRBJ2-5	CASSNGLAGETQYF	TGTGCCAGTAGTAACGGACTAGCTGGGGAGACCCAGTACTTC
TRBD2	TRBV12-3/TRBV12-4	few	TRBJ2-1	CASSGLAGVVNEQFF	TGTGCCAGCAGTGGACTAGCGGGAGTCGTGAATGAGCAGTTCTTC
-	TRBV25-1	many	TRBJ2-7	CASSTGREQYF	TGTGCCAGCAGTACTGGACGCGAGCAGTACTTC
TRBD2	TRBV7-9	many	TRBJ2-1	CASSLGRGSYNEQFF	TGTGCCAGCAGCTTAGGGCGGGGGTCCTACAATGAGCAGTTCTTC
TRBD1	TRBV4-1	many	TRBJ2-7	CASSHGRTGIYEQYF	TGCGCCAGCAGCCACGGAAGGACAGGGATCTACGAGCAGTACTTC
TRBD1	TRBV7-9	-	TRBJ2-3	CASSLGDRDTDTQYF	TGTGCCAGCAGCTTAGGGGACAGGGACACAGATACGCAGTATTTT
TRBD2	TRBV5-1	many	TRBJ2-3	CASSMTSSGSTDTQYF	TGCGCCAGCAGCATGACGTCTAGCGGGAGCACAGATACGCAGTATTTT
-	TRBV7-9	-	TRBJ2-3	CASSIVGADTQYF	TGTGCCAGCAGCATAGTCGGGGCAGATACGCAGTATTTT
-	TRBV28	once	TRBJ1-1	CASGERGLIEAFF	TGTGCCAGCGGTGAGAGGGGCCTCATTGAAGCTTTCTTT
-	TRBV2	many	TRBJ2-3	CACNPTGYQISAQYF	TGTGCCTGCAATCCTACGGGATATCAGATATCGGCGCAGTATTTT
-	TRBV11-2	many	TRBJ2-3	CASSPQGRATDTQYF	TGTGCCAGCAGCCCCCAAGGACGGGCCACAGATACGCAGTATTTT
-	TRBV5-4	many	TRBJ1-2	CASSQGPINYGYTF	TGTGCCAGCAGCCAGGGACCGATTAACTATGGCTACACCTTC
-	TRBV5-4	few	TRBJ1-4	CASSVQGIGEKLFF	TGTGCCAGCAGCGTACAGGGTATCGGTGAAAAACTGTTTTTT
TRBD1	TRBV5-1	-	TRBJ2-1	CASSNTGESYNEQFF	TGCGCCAGCAGCAATACAGGGGAATCCTACAATGAGCAGTTCTTC
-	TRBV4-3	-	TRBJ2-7	CASSQSSAGVQDEQYF	TGCGCCAGCAGCCAATCCTCCGCTGGGGTACAGGACGAGCAGTACTTC
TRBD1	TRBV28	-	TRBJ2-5	CASSTWDREVETQYF	TGTGCCAGCAGTACCTGGGACAGGGAGGTGGAGACCCAGTACTTC
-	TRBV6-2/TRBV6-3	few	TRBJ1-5	CASTSDLLRGRASQPQHF	TGTGCCAGCACCTCCGATTTGCTCAGGGGCCGGGCTAGTCAGCCCCAGCATTTT
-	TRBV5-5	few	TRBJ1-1	CASSTRNTEAFF	TGTGCCAGCAGCACAAGGAACACTGAAGCTTTCTTT
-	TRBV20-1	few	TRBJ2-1	CSASSGRPYNEQFF	TGCAGTGCTAGTTCGGGGCGACCTTACAATGAGCAGTTCTTC
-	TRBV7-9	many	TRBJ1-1	CASSLGGGNTEAFF	TGTGCCAGCAGCTTAGGTGGGGGGAACACTGAAGCTTTCTTT
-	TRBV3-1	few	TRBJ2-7	CASSQGSYEQYF	TGTGCCAGCAGCCAAGGGTCCTACGAGCAGTACTTC
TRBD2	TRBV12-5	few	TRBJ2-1	CASGGMGASGSVEQFF	TGTGCTAGTGGTGGGATGGGGGCTAGCGGGAGTGTTGAGCAGTTCTTC
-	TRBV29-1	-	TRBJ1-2	CSVGADSNYGYTF	TGCAGCGTTGGGGCGGACAGTAACTATGGCTACACCTTC
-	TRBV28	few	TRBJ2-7	CASRRVMTYEQYF	TGTGCCAGCAGGAGGGTGATGACATACGAGCAGTACTTC
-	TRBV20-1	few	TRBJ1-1	CSAQRGGQGLEAFF	TGCAGTGCTCAGAGGGGAGGGCAGGGCCTTGAAGCTTTCTTT
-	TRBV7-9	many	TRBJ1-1	CASSSGSGTEAFF	TGTGCCAGCAGCTCAGGGTCGGGGACTGAAGCTTTCTTT
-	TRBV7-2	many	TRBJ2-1	CASSQGRYNEQFF	TGTGCCAGCAGCCAAGGACGATACAATGAGCAGTTCTTC